This T cell receptor (beta chain) derives from a study of cytomegalovirus exposure and HLA in healthy donors. Regarding the study as a whole: Cytomegalovirus-associated TCR beta chains were listed, numbering 150 to 200. In vitro checks showed that a few CMV-associated chains really do target CMV antigens. A subsequent analysis found that TCR clusters from the first cohort also tended to co-occur in the 130 or so validation repertoires, with less than 95% of cluster scores above 0.

This CDR3 has 16 amino acids. With 0 bases removed from V and 9 bases from J, the gap between germline ends came to 18 bases. CDR1 and CDR2 (germline): LGHNA, YNFKEQ. Generated by immunoSEQ multiplex PCR, the TCRdb table keeps only in-frame clones and is missing some. This sample has more than 110,000 clones, with roughly four fifths found just once. In regard to this clone: As yet, its antigen is unknown.

The donors were members of the approximately 120-subject validation cohort (separate from the approximately 670-subject first cohort). V and J are TRBV4-2 and TRBJ2-1; weak D call: TRBD2 (6 bases). Sequencing was carried out using PBMCs. The receptor's source is a woman in her twenties or thirties in good health and CMV-seronegative. The CDR3 loop reads CASSQDGRLVSLEQFF. DNA for the CDR3: TGTGCCAGCAGCCAAGATGGGAGACTAGTCTCTCTTGAGCAGTTCTTC.